This T cell receptor (beta chain) was obtained from a study of cytotoxic CD8 clonotypes in ibrutinib-treated CLL. On the study more broadly: Enrolment comprised about 10 relapsed/refractory and roughly 15 treatment-naive patients; approximately 18 were IGHV unmutated.

On this clone itself: Its antigen remains unidentified.

J gave up 4 bases and V 2 bases, and 6 bases lay outside the gene matches. Germline loops: CDR1 MNHNS, CDR2 SASEGT. The CDR3 loop spans 15 amino acids. Study conclusions and caveats: Baseline clonality exceeded age-matched healthy donors and tracked circulating CD8+ T-cell counts. Under treatment, the uncommon public clonotypes either contracted or remained stable. Higher clonality was seen at ibrutinib response and a return toward baseline at progression.

Sequenced by immunoSEQ multiplex PCR; TCRdb stores in-frame clones only, minus some. The sample has approximately 45,000 clones; 60% to 80% are singletons. The source material was PBMCs, sampled after 12 months of ibrutinib treatment. The chain is built from TRBV6-1 and TRBJ2-7; 9 positions agree with TRBD1. This sequence was found in a human donor with chronic lymphocytic leukemia. The CDR3 loop is CASSELGQGPYEQYF. The DNA for the CDR3 is TGTGCCAGCAGTGAACTTGGACAGGGGCCGTACGAGCAGTACTTC.